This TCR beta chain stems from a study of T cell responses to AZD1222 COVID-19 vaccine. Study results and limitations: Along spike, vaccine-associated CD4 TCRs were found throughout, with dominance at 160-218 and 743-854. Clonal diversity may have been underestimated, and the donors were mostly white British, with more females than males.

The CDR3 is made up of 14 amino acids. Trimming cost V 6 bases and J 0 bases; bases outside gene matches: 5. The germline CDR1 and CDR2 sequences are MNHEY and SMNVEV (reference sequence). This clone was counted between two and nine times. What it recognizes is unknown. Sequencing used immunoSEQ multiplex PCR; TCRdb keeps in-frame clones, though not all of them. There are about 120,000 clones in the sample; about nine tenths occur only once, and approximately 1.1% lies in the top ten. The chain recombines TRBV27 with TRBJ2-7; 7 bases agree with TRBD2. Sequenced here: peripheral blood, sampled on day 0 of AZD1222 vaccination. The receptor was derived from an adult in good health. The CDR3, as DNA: TGTGCCAGCAGGGAGCGGGGTCTCTCCTACGAGCAGTACTTC. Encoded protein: CASRERGLSYEQYF.